One sample yielded the 22 T cell receptor beta chains listed below, sequenced in a study of blood T cell repertoires in COVID-19. Profiled with immunoSEQ multiplex PCR; TCRdb holds only in-frame clones, not every one. The sample holds roughly 130,000 clones, around 87% seen once. Material for sequencing was peripheral blood. The receptors were sampled from a woman in her sixties with acute or convalescent COVID-19.

The rearrangement uses TRBV6-1 and TRBJ2-3, with 10 bases that match TRBD2. Germline V gives CDR1 MNHNS, CDR2 SASEGT. V was clipped by 4 bases and J by 3 bases; unmatched bases: 7. The CDR3 length is 16 residues. The DNA of the CDR3 is TGTGCCAGCAGTGTCTCTAGCGGGAGTCGAACAGATACGCAGTATTTT. This codes for CASSVSSGSRTDTQYF.

The chain recombines TRBV6-5 with TRBJ1-4; no firm D call. Germline-derived CDR1 and CDR2 are MNHEY and SVGAGI. V gave up 5 bases and J gave up 7 bases, with 11 bases separating them. CDR3 size: 13 residues. Here the CDR3 DNA reads TGTGCCAGCAGTCCAGGCTTTATTGAAAAACTGTTTTTT. This translates into CASSPGFIEKLFF.

This clone was found once. This sequence joins TRBV18 and TRBJ1-2; 9 bases are shared with TRBD1. CDR3 length: 14 residues. V shed 3 bases, J shed 4 bases, and the junction held 3 bases outside the gene matches. Germline loops: CDR1 KGHSH, CDR2 LQKENI. The chain's CDR3 is CASSPGQGLYGYTF. CDR3 DNA sequence: TGTGCCAGCTCACCGGGACAGGGCCTCTATGGCTACACCTTC.

V usage is TRBV19 and J usage is TRBJ1-1, with D possibly matching TRBD1 (5 bases). V lost 1 base and J 4 bases, leaving 7 bases between the germline ends. CDR3 size: 13 residues. CDR1 and CDR2 (germline): LNHDA, SQIVND (reference sequence). The CDR3 DNA follows: TGTGCCAGTAGTATAGCCCAGGGCACTGAAGCTTTCTTT. It translates to CASSIAQGTEAFF.

The chain recombines TRBV2 with TRBJ2-1; D not certain. Trimming removed 1 base from V and 6 bases from J, with 7 bases in between. CDR3 length equals 13 residues. Germline values: CDR1 SNHLY, CDR2 FYNNEI. CDR3 coding DNA: TGTGCCAGCAGTGAAGGTAGAATCAATGAGCAGTTCTTC. Protein: CASSEGRINEQFF.

V is TRBV5-4 and J is TRBJ2-5; 9 bases line up with TRBD2. Losses at the gene ends were 6 bases for V and 5 bases for J; bases not matched to a gene: 17. The germline V gene has CDR1 SGHNT and CDR2 YYREEE (reference sequence). The CDR3 loop spans 17 amino acids. CDR3 sequence: CASTPGGLAGVGETQYF. CDR3 DNA: TGTGCCAGCACCCCCGGGGGGTTAGCGGGAGTTGGGGAGACCCAGTACTTC.

The chain joins TRBV2 to TRBJ2-1; 9 bases match TRBD2. The V segment lost 8 bases and the J segment 6 bases; nucleotides outside the gene matches: 5. Germline V gives CDR1 SNHLY, CDR2 FYNNEI. There are 13 residues in the CDR3. This CDR3 is CASGREGRNEQFF. As DNA, the CDR3 is TGTGCCAGCGGGCGGGAGGGCCGCAATGAGCAGTTCTTC. Combining the CDR3 with reference TRBV2 and TRBJ2-1 gives the whole variable domain EPEVTQTPSHQVTQMGQEVILRCVPISNHLYFYWYRQILGQKVEFLVSFYNNEISEKSEIFDDQFSVERPDGSNFTLKIRSTKLEDSAMYFCASGREGRNEQFFGPGTRLTVL.

The rearrangement joins TRBV6-2 or TRBV6-3 to TRBJ2-3; D not certain. The CDR3 loop spans 12 amino acids. Germline-derived CDR1 and CDR2 are MNHEY and SVGEGT. The V end was cut by 6 bases, the J end by 4 bases, with 8 bases between. The CDR3 DNA sequence: TGTGCCAGCAGCCCGACTGCAGATACGCAGTATTTT. Translated, it gives CASSPTADTQYF.

The count of this clone is one. The chain combines TRBV7-3 with TRBJ2-2; TRBD1 matches 7 bases. Germline CDR1 SGHTA, CDR2 FQGTGA. V shed 1 base and J 5 bases; nucleotides not matched to a gene: 7. The length of the CDR3 is 16 residues. DNA for the CDR3: TGTGCCAGCAGCTTAATGGGGCCCAGGGGGACCGGGGAGCTGTTTTTT. This encodes CASSLMGPRGTGELFF. The variable domain in full, with the rest retrieved from reference TRBV7-3 and TRBJ2-2, is GAGVSQTPSNKVTEKGKYVELRCDPISGHTALYWYRQSLGQGPEFLIYFQGTGAADDSGLPNDRFFAVRPEGSVSTLKIQRTERGDSAVYLCASSLMGPRGTGELFFGEGSRLTVL.

The chain combines TRBV21-1 with TRBJ1-5; the DNA was not used to check the table's D call, TRBD1. TRBV21-1 is a listed pseudogene. The CDR3 consists of 15 residues. The CDR3 sequence is CASSNQVWSNQPQHF. CDR3 nucleotides: TGTGCCAGCAGCAATCAGGTGTGGAGCAATCAGCCCCAGCATTTT.

V and J are TRBV3-1 (or the pseudogene TRBV3-2) and TRBJ2-1; a weak D match, TRBD2 (5 bases). The length of the CDR3 is 14 residues. Germline loops: CDR1 LGHDT, CDR2 YNNKEL (reference sequence). Trimming took off 1 base at V and 9 bases at J, with 13 bases between the two ends. CDR3 amino acids: CASSQALGVREQFF. DNA for the CDR3: TGTGCCAGCAGCCAAGCCCTCGGGGTCCGTGAGCAGTTCTTC.

The gene calls are TRBV30 and TRBJ1-5; D possibly corresponds to TRBD1 (6 bases). The CDR3 runs to 14 residues. Trimming took 3 bases from V and 2 from J, leaving 11 bases between them. Germline CDR1 GTSNPN, CDR2 SVGIG (reference sequence). The CDR3 loop reads CAWSDRQGNQPQHF. CDR3 nucleotide sequence: TGTGCCTGGAGCGACCGACAGGGCAATCAGCCCCAGCATTTT.

This sequence joins TRBV9 and TRBJ2-3; 8 bases are a match to TRBD2. CDR3 length equals 17 residues. Looked up from germline, CDR1 is SGDLS and CDR2 is YYNGEE. J gave up 2 bases and V 4 bases, and 12 bases lay outside the gene matches. CDR3 in DNA: TGTGCCAGCAGCTCGCCGGCCGGCGGGAGGCTCACAGATACGCAGTATTTT. Its translation is CASSSPAGGRLTDTQYF.

This clone showed up just once. The gene calls are TRBV4-1 and TRBJ1-1; D unclear. The ends were cut back, 0 bases at V and 11 bases at J, with 16 bases in the middle. The CDR3 contains 14 residues. Germline loops: CDR1 MGHRA, CDR2 YSYEKL. The CDR3 sequence is CASSQDPPARGAFF. CDR3 nucleotides: TGCGCCAGCAGCCAAGACCCCCCGGCCCGAGGGGCTTTCTTT.

This clone was picked up one time. The chain recombines TRBV9 with TRBJ2-3, with 11 bases matching TRBD2. The CDR3 extends over 17 amino acids. Germline CDR1 reads SGDLS; CDR2 reads YYNGEE. Germline trimming cut 0 bases from V and 5 bases from J; bases unmatched to any gene: 8. The CDR3 bases are TGTGCCAGCAGCGTAGCAACTAGCGGGAGTGGTGGAGATACGCAGTATTTT. Protein sequence: CASSVATSGSGGDTQYF.

The chain carries TRBV9 and TRBJ1-6, with TRBD1 as a possible D gene (5 bases). The germline V and J ends were trimmed by 4 bases and 0 bases, with 11 bases remaining between them. CDR1 and CDR2 from the germline V gene are SGDLS and YYNGEE. The CDR3 contains 16 residues. CDR3 in amino acids: CASSSGTSSYNSPLHF. Here the CDR3 DNA reads TGTGCCAGCAGCTCAGGGACTAGCTCCTATAATTCACCCCTCCACTTT.

The chain has TRBV5-1 and TRBJ2-5; TRBD2 matches at 9 bases. The J segment lost 0 bases and the V segment lost 5 bases, leaving 5 bases of the junction unmatched. The CDR3 spans 15 residues. CDR1 and CDR2 from the germline V gene are SGHRS and YFSETQ. This CDR3 is CASSLSGRNQETQYF. The DNA for the CDR3 is TGCGCCAGCAGTTTAAGCGGGAGGAACCAAGAGACCCAGTACTTC.

The V gene is TRBV12-3 or TRBV12-4, the J gene TRBJ1-2; D remains unclear. This CDR3 contains 12 residues. Trimming left V 10 bases short and J 2 bases short, with 11 bases between. This CDR3 reads CATGPGNYGYTF. The CDR3 coding sequence is TGTGCCACCGGACCGGGAAACTATGGCTACACCTTC.

This chain joins TRBV5-1 and TRBJ1-1, with a weak D call TRBD1 (5 bases). Per germline, CDR1 SGHRS and CDR2 YFSETQ. The length of the CDR3 is 17 residues. V lost 2 bases to trimming and J lost 1 base, with 18 bases between them. The CDR3 region has the DNA TGCGCCAGCAGCTTTATTATGGACACCGGAACGAACACTGAAGCTTTCTTT. As protein: CASSFIMDTGTNTEAFF.

The chain has TRBV4-1 and TRBJ2-5; weak D call: TRBD2 (6 bases). This CDR3 spans 15 amino acids. Trimming pared 4 bases from V and 5 bases from J, leaving 17 bases between. Germline-derived CDR1 and CDR2 are MGHRA and YSYEKL. The CDR3 spells CASSRGEAGSETQYF. The CDR3 coding sequence is TGCGCCAGCAGCCGGGGGGAAGCGGGTAGTGAGACCCAGTACTTC.

The rearrangement joins TRBV4-2 to TRBJ1-5; 7 bases map to TRBD1. CDR3 size: 16 residues. Germline assignment: CDR1 LGHNA and CDR2 YNFKEQ. Germline trimming cut 4 bases from V and 1 base from J; bases unmatched to any gene: 7. In DNA, the CDR3 is TGTGCCAGCAGCCCACAGGGGATTGAGAGCAATCAGCCCCAGCATTTT. It encodes CASSPQGIESNQPQHF.

The rearrangement uses TRBV19 and TRBJ1-5; D unclear. This CDR3 is built from 13 residues. Germline V gene data show CDR1 as LNHDA and CDR2 as SQIVND (reference sequence). Trimming pared 5 bases from V and 4 bases from J, leaving 9 bases between. This CDR3 reads CASSVLENQPQHF. DNA of the CDR3: TGTGCCAGTAGTGTGTTGGAGAATCAGCCCCAGCATTTT.